This T cell receptor (beta chain) was obtained from a study of CD8+CD57+ T cells in acquired aplastic anemia (dated by TCRdb to between 2018 and 2020). A note on the overall study: DNA extracted from sorted CD4+ and CD8+ cells had a mean of roughly 3.4 ug, with a range of roughly 0.19 to 27.4 ug. A CD8+CD57+ expansion meant a frequency higher than the mean frequency seen in healthy subjects.

Genomic DNA served as template for TCR beta VDJ combination and CDR3 sequence profiling. An Illumina HiSeq 2000 was the platform used for TCR repertoire sequencing. Per the source publication's procedure: Repertoire assessment relied on Simpson's diversity index, CDR3 size and DJ length profiles, and TRBV/TRBJ rearrangement plots. The immunodominant clone was defined as the most abundant DNA sequence in deep sequencing data. CDR3 amino acid sequences were checked for sharing across subjects and were also compared against the VDJdb database and published repertoires. TCRdb took the public reads, trimmed them with fastp at Q25, ran MiXCR for clone calling and kept in-frame beta chains. Each entry is one CDR3 protein sequence, shown with its most common DNA and genes. Here the V and J calls rest on TCRdb's processing, not on the authors' analysis. For this sample there are around 170,000 distinct CDR3 sequences; more than 45% appear just once. The top ten clones comprise under 3.5% of the sample.

Patients chosen for sequencing had shown expansion of CD8+CD57+ cells by flow cytometry. Every patient had severe acquired aplastic anemia, diagnosed using the International Study of Aplastic Anemia and Agranulocytosis and Camitta criteria. No patient had received any therapy when blood was sampled. In the study, sorted CD4+ and CD8+ blood T cells from patients with severe aplastic anemia and from healthy subjects underwent deep sequencing of TCR repertoires. In the USA, patient enrollment took place under clinicaltrials.gov protocols 00001620, 01623167, 00001397, 00071045, 00081523 and 00961064. Ficoll-Paque density gradient centrifugation was used to isolate peripheral blood mononuclear cells. Before DNA extraction, CD4+ and CD8+ T cells were sorted by FACS or by magnetic beads. The study at large found these results: Around 30 CD8+ CDR3 sequences were shared between patients and controls but appeared highly expressed in patients and within their immunodominant clones. Between patients and healthy controls, no significant difference in CD8+ Simpson's diversity was found (P=0.060).

This clonotype has a single count. Which antigen it targets is not known. Per-base qualities were not stored, and no clone one base away is much larger. Just one read gives weak support. The clonotype was recovered from a human donor with aplastic anemia. The sample taken for sequencing was sorted CD4+, CD8+, or CD8+CD57+ T cells (not recorded which) from PBMCs.

This receptor has the CDR3 CATSSRGGTGANVLTF. The sequenced DNA is TGTGCCACCAGCAGTAGAGGGGGGACTGGGGCCAACGTCCTGACTTTC. The chain was built from TRBV15 and TRBJ2-6, with a tentative D call of TRBD1 or TRBD2, each matching 6 bases. CDR1 and CDR2 are drawn from the germline V gene (reference sequence): LNHNV, YYDKDF. From cysteine to phenylalanine, the CDR3 is 16 amino acids long. The entry retains the CDR3 DNA only, 48 bases that are in frame from base 1. V loses 3 bases of germline sequence and J loses 2 bases, and the interval between the two ends is 11 bases.